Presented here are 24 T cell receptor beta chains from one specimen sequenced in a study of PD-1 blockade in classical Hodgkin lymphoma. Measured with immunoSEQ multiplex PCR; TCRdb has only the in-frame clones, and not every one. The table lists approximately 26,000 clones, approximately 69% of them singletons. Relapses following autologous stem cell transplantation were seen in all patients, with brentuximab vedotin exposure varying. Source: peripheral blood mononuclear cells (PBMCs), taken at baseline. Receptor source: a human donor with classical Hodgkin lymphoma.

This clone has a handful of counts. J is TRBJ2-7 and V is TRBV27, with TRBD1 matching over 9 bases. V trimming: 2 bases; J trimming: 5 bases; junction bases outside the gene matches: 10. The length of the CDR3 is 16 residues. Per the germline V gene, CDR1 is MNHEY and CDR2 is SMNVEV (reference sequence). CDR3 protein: CASSLAGTGIVHEQYF. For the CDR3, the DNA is TGTGCCAGCAGTTTAGCCGGGACAGGGATAGTCCACGAGCAGTACTTC.

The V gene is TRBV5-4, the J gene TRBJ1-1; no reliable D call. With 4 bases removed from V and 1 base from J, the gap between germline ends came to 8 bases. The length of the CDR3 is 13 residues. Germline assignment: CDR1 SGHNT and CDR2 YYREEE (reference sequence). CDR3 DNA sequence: TGTGCCAGCAGCCCCGCTGGGAACACTGAAGCTTTCTTT. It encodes CASSPAGNTEAFF.

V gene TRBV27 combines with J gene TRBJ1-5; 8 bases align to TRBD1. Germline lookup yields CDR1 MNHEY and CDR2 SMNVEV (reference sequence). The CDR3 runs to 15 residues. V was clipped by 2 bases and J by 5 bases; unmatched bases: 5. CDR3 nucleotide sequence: TGTGCCAGCAGTTTAGAAGGACAGGGTGATCAGCCCCAGCATTTT. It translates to CASSLEGQGDQPQHF.

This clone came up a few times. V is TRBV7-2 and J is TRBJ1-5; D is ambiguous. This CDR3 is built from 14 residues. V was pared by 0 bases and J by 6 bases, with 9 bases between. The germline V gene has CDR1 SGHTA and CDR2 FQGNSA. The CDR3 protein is CASSLARASQPQHF. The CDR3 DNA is TGTGCCAGCAGCTTAGCGCGGGCGTCTCAGCCCCAGCATTTT.

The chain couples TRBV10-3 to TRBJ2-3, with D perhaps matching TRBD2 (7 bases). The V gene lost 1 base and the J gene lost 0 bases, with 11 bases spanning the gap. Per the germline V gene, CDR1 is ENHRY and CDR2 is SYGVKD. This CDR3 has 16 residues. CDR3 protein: CAISEWGGQSTDTQYF. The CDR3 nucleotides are TGTGCCATCAGTGAGTGGGGGGGGCAGAGCACAGATACGCAGTATTTT.

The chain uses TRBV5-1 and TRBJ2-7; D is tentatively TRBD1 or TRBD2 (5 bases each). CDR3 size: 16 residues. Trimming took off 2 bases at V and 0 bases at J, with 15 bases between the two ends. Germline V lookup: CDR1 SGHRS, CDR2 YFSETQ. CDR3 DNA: TGCGCCAGCAGCTTAATCGGGGCGGGTGGCTCCTACGAGCAGTACTTC. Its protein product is CASSLIGAGGSYEQYF.

The CDR3 region is CASSFGTALNQPQHF. DNA for the CDR3: TGTGCCAGCAGCTTCGGGACAGCCTTAAATCAGCCCCAGCATTTT. The chain links TRBV5-5 to TRBJ1-5; 7 bases are a match to TRBD1. V lost 2 bases, J lost 4 bases, and 6 bases stayed unmatched. The CDR3 has 15 residues. CDR1 is SGHKS, CDR2 YYEKEE, per germline (reference sequence). Drawing the rest from reference TRBV5-5 and TRBJ1-5, the complete variable domain is DAGVTQSPTHLIKTRGQQVTLRCSPISGHKSVSWYQQVLGQGPQFIFQYYEKEERGRGNFPDRFSARQFPNYSSELNVNALLLGDSALYLCASSFGTALNQPQHFGDGTRLSIL.

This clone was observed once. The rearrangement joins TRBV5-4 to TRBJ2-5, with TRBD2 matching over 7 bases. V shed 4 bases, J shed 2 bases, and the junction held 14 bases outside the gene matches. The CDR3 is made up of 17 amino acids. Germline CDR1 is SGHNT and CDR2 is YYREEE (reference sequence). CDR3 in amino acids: CASSPGTAWGGQETQYF. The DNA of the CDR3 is TGTGCCAGCAGCCCCGGGACCGCCTGGGGGGGACAAGAGACCCAGTACTTC.

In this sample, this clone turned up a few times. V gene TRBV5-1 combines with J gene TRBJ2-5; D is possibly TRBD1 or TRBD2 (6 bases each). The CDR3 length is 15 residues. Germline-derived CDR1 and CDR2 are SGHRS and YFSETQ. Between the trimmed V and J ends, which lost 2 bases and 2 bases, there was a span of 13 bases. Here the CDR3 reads CASSFRWGAQETQYF. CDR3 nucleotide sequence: TGCGCCAGCAGCTTCCGATGGGGGGCGCAAGAGACCCAGTACTTC.

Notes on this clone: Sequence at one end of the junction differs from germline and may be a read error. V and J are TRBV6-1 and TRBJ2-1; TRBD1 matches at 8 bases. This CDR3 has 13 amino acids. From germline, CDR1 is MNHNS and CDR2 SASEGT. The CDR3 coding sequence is TGTGCCAGCGCTGAACAGCTGGGGACAGGCCCGATCTTC. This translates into CASAEQLGTGPIF.

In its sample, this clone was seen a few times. CDR3 sequence reads: CASSPVQQGDEQFF. Written as DNA, the CDR3 is TGTGCCAGTAGTCCTGTACAACAGGGGGATGAGCAGTTCTTC. The chain employs TRBV19 and TRBJ2-1; 8 bases match TRBD1. V was pared by 5 bases and J by 8 bases, with 8 bases of the junction left unmatched. Germline values: CDR1 LNHDA, CDR2 SQIVND (reference sequence). This CDR3 contains 14 residues.

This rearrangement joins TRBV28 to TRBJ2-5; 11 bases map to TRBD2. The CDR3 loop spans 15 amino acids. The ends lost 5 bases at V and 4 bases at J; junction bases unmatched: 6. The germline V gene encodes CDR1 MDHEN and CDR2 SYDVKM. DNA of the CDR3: TGTGCCAGCAGTGTGGGACTAGCGGAGAGAGAGACCCAGTACTTC. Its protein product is CASSVGLAERETQYF.

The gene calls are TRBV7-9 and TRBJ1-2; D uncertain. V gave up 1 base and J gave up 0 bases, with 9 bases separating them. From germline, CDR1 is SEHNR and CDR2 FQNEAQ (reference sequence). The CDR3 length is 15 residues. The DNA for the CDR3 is TGTGCCAGCAGCTTAGAAGGAGAAGCTAACTATGGCTACACCTTC. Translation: CASSLEGEANYGYTF.

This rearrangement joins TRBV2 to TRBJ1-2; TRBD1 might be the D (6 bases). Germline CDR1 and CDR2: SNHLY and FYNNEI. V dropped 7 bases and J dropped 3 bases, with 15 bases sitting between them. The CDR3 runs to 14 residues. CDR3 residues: CASIDGGADYGYTF. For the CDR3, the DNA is TGTGCCAGCATAGATGGGGGGGCGGACTATGGCTACACCTTC. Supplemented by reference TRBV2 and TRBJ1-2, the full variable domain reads EPEVTQTPSHQVTQMGQEVILRCVPISNHLYFYWYRQILGQKVEFLVSFYNNEISEKSEIFDDQFSVERPDGSNFTLKIRSTKLEDSAMYFCASIDGGADYGYTFGSGTRLTVV.

The CDR3 DNA reads as TGTGCCAGCAGTTACGGAGGCCCTTCGGATACGCAGTATTTT. This sequence encodes CASSYGGPSDTQYF. V and J are TRBV6-5 and TRBJ2-3, with D tentatively TRBD2 (5 bases). The V end was cut by 2 bases, the J end by 6 bases, with 12 bases between. There are 14 residues in the CDR3. Germline CDR1 MNHEY, CDR2 SVGAGI.

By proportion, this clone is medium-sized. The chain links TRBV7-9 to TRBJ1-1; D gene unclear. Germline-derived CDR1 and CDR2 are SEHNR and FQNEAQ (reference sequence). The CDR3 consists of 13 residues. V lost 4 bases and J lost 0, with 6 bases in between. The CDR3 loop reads CASSYRMNTEAFF. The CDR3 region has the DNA TGTGCCAGCAGCTATAGAATGAACACTGAAGCTTTCTTT.

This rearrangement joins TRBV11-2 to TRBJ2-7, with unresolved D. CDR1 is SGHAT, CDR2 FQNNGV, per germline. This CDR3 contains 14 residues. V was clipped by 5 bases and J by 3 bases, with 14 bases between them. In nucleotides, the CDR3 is TGTGCCAGCAGCAAAGATGTACGAGACTACGAGCAGTACTTC. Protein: CASSKDVRDYEQYF.

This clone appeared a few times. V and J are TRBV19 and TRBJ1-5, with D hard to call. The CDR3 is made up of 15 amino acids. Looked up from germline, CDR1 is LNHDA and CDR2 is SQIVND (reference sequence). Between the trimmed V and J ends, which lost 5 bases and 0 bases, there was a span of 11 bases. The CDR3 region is CASSPWALSNQPQHF. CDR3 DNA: TGTGCCAGTAGTCCTTGGGCCCTTAGCAATCAGCCCCAGCATTTT.

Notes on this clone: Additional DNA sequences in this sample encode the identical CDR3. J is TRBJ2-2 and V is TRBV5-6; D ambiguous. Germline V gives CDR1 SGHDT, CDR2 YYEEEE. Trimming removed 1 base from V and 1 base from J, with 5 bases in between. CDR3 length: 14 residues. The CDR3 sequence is CASSLTVNTGELFF. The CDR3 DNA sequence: TGTGCCAGCAGCTTGACAGTGAACACCGGGGAGCTGTTTTTT.

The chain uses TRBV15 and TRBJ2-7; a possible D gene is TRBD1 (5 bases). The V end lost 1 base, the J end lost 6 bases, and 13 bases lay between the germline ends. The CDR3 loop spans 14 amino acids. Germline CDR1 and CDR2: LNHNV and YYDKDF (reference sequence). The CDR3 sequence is CATSRVGSRGEQYF. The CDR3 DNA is TGTGCCACCAGCAGAGTGGGGTCTAGGGGCGAGCAGTACTTC.

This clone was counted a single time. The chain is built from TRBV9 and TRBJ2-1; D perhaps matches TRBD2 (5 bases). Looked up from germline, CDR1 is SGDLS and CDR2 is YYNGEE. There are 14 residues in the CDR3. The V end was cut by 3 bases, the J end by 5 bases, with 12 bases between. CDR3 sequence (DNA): TGTGCCAGCAGCGCCGGGGAGCCTGACAATGAGCAGTTCTTC. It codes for CASSAGEPDNEQFF.

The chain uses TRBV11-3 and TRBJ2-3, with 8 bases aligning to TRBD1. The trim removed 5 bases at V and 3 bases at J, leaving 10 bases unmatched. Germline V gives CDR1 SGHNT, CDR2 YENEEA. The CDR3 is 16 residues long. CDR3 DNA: TGTGCCAGCAGCGCCACAACAGGGGGAATTACAGATACGCAGTATTTT. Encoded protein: CASSATTGGITDTQYF.

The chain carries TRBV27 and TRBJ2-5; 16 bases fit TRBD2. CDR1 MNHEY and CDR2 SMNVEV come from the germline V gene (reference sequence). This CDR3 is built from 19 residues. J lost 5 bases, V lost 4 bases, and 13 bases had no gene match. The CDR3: CASSSGLAGGLGSIETQYF. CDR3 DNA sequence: TGTGCCAGCAGTTCGGGACTAGCGGGGGGGCTGGGGTCGATCGAGACCCAGTACTTC.

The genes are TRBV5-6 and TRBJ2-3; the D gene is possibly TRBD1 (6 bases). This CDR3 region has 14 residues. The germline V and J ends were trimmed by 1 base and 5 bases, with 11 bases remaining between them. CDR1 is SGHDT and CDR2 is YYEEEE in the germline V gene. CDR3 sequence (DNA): TGTGCCAGCAGCTTGAGGGGGTTTGGAGATACGCAGTATTTT. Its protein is CASSLRGFGDTQYF.